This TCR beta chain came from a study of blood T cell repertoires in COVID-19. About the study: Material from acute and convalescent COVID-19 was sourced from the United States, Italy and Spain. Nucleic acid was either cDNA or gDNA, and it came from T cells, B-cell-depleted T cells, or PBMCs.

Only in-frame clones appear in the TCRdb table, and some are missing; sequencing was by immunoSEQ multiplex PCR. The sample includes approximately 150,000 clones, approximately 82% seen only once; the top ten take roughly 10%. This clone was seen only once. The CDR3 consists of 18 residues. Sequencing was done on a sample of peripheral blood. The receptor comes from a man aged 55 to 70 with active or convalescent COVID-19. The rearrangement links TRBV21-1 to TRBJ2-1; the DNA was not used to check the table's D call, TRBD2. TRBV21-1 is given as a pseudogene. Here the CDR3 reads CASSKEESGGGTYNEQFF. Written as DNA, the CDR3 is TGTGCCAGCAGCAAAGAAGAATCGGGAGGGGGTACCTACAATGAGCAGTTCTTC.